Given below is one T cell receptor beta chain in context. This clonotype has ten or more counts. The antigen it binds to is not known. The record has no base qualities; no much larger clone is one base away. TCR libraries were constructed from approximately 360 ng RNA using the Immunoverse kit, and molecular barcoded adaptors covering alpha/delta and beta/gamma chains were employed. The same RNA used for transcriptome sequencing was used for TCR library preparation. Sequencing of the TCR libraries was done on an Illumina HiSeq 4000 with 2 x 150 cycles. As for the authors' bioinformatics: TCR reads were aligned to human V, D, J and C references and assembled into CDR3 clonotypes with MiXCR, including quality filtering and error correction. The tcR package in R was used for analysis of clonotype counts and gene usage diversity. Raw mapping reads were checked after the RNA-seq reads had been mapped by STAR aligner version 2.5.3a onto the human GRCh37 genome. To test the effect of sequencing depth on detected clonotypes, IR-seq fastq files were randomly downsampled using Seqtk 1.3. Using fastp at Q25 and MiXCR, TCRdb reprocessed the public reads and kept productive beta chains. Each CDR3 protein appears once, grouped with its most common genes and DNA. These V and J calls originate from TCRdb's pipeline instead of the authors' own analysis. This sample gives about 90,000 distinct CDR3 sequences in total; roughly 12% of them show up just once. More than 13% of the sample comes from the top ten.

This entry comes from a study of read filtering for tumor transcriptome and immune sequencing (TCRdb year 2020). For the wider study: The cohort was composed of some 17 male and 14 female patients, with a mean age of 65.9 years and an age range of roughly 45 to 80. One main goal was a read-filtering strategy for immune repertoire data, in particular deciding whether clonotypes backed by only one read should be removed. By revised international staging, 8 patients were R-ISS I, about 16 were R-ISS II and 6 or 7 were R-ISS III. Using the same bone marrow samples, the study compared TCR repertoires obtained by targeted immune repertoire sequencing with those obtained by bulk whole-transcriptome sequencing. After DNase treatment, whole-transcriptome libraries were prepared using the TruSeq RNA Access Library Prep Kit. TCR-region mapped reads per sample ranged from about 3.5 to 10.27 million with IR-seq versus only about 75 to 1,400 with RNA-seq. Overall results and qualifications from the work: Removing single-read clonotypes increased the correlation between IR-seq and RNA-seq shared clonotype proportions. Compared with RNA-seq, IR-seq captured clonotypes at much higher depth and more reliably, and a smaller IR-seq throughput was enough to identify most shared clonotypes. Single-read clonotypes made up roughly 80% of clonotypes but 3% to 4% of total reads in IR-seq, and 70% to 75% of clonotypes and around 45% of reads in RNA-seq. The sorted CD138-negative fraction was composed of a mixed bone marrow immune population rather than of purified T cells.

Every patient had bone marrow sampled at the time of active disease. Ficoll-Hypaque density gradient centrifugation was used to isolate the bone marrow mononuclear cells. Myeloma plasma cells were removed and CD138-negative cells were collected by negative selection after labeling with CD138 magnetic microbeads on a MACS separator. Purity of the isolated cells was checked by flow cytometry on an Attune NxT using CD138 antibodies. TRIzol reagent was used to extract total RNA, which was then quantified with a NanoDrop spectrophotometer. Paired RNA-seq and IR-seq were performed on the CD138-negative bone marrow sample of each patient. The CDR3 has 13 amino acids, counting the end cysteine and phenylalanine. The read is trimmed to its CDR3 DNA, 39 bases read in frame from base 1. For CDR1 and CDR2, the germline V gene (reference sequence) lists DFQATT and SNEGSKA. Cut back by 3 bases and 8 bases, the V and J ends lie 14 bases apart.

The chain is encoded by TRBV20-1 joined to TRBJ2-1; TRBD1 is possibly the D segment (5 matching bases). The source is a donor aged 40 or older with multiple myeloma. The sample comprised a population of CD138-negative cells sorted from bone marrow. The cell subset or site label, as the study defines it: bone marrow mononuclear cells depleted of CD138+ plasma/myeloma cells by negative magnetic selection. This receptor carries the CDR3 CSASSTGLDEQFF. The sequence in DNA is TGCAGTGCTAGCAGCACAGGTTTAGATGAGCAGTTCTTC.